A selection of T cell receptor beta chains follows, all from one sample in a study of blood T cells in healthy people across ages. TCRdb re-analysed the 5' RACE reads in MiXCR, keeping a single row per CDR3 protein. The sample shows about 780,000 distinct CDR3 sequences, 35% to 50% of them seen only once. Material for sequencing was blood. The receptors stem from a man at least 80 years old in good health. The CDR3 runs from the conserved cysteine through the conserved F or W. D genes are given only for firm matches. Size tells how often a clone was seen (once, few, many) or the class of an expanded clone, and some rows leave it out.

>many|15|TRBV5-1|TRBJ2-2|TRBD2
CASSLTSGNTGELFF
TGTGCCAGCAGCTTAACTAGCGGAAACACCGGGGAGCTGTTTTTT
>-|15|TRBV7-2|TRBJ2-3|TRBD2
CASSHASGSGDTQYF
TGTGCCAGCAGCCACGCTAGCGGGAGTGGGGATACGCAGTATTTT
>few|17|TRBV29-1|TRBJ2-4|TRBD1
CSVVGTGGKLAKNIQYF
TGCAGCGTTGTAGGGACAGGGGGGAAACTAGCCAAAAACATTCAGTACTTC
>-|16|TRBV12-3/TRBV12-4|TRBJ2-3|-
CASSEGLTSRTDTQYF
TGTGCCAGCAGTGAAGGACTGACCAGCCGCACAGATACGCAGTATTTT
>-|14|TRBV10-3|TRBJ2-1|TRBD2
CATWTSGPDNEQFF
TGTGCCACTTGGACTAGCGGCCCAGACAATGAGCAGTTCTTC
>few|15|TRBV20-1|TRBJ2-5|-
CSARDPRGYQETQYF
TGCAGTGCTAGAGATCCTCGGGGGTACCAAGAGACCCAGTACTTC
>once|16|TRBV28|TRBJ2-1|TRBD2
CASSSSPSGKYNEQFF
TGTGCCAGCAGTTCCTCCCCTAGCGGGAAATACAATGAGCAGTTCTTC
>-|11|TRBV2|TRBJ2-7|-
CASLDSYEQYF
TGTGCCAGCCTAGACAGCTACGAGCAGTACTTC
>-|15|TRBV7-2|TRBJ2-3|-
CASSSDTLRTDTQYF
TGTGCCAGCAGCTCTGATACACTCCGGACAGATACGCAGTATTTT
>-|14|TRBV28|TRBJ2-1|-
CASSVTGAYNEQFF
TGTGCCAGCAGTGTCACCGGGGCTTACAATGAGCAGTTCTTC
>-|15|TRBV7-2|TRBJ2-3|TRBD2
CASSLWTSDTDTQYF
TGTGCCAGCAGCCTTTGGACTAGCGACACAGATACGCAGTATTTT
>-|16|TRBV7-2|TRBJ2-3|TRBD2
CASSLLAGGPGDTQYF
TGTGCCAGCAGCTTACTAGCGGGAGGGCCAGGGGATACGCAGTATTTT
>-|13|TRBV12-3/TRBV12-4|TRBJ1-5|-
CASSCQGYQPQHF
TGTGCCAGCAGTTGTCAGGGATACCAGCCCCAGCATTTT
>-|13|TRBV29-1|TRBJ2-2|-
CSVGTQNTGELFF
TGCAGCGTTGGGACGCAGAACACCGGGGAGCTGTTTTTT
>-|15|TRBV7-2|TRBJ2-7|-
CASSLAPRAAYEQYF
TGTGCCAGCAGCTTAGCCCCCAGGGCCGCCTACGAGCAGTACTTC
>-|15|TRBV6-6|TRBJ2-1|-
CAGSTRDPSYNEQFF
TGTGCCGGCAGTACTCGGGACCCCTCCTACAATGAGCAGTTCTTC
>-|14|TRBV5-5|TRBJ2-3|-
CASSLDRATDTQYF
TGTGCCAGCAGCTTGGACAGGGCCACAGATACGCAGTATTTT
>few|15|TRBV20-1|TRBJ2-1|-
CSAQSLDGTWDEQFF
TGCAGTGCTCAATCTCTCGACGGGACCTGGGATGAGCAGTTCTTC
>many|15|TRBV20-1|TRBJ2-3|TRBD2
CSARGLAGLTDTQYF
TGCAGTGCGAGGGGACTAGCGGGACTCACAGATACGCAGTATTTT
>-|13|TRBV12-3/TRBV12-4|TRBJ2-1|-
CASRLDTQETQFF
TGTGCCAGCCGCTTGGACACCCAAGAGACCCAGTTCTTC
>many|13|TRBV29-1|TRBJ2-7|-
CSVEIRRYNEQYF
TGCAGCGTTGAAATTCGGAGATACAATGAGCAGTACTTC
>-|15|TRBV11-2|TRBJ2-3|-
CASSLDIADTDTQYF
TGTGCCAGCAGCTTAGATATTGCGGATACAGATACGCAGTATTTT
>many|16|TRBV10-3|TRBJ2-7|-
CAISGQDRSNSYEQYF
TGTGCCATCAGTGGCCAGGACAGATCTAACTCCTACGAGCAGTACTTC
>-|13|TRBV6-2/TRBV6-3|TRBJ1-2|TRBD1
CASSRRDSYGYTF
TGTGCCAGCAGTCGCCGGGACAGCTATGGCTACACCTTC
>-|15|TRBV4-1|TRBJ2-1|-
CASSQDSRLVGEQFF
TGCGCCAGCAGCCAAGATTCCCGACTAGTAGGCGAGCAGTTCTTC
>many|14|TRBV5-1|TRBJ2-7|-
CASSLDSQTYEQYF
TGCGCCAGCAGCTTGGATAGTCAGACCTACGAGCAGTACTTC
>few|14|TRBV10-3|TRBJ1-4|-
CAIRKTGASEKLFF
TGTGCCATCAGAAAGACAGGAGCGTCTGAAAAACTGTTTTTT
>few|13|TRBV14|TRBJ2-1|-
CASSHTGNNEQFF
TGTGCCAGCAGCCATACAGGGAACAATGAGCAGTTCTTC
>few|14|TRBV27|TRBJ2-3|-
CASSLGSVPVTQYF
TGTGCCAGCAGTTTAGGGTCCGTGCCAGTTACGCAGTATTTT
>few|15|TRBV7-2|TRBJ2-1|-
CASSLVIAPSDEQFF
TGTGCCAGCAGCTTAGTAATAGCCCCCTCGGATGAGCAGTTCTTC
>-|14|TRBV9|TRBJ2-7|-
CASSAGSLSGEQYF
TGTGCCAGCAGCGCCGGGTCCCTCTCGGGCGAGCAGTACTTC
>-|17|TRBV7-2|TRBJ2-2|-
CASSLDYSRIDTGELFF
TGTGCCAGCAGCTTAGACTACTCACGAATAGACACCGGGGAGCTGTTTTTT
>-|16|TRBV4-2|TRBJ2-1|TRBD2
CASSQEGTSGINEQFF
TGTGCCAGCAGCCAGGAGGGGACTAGCGGGATCAATGAGCAGTTCTTC
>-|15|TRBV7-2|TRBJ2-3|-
CASSLEHGPTDTQYF
TGTGCCAGCAGCCTCGAGCACGGCCCCACAGATACGCAGTATTTT
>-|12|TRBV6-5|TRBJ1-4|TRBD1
CASSQDRAKLFF
TGTGCCAGCAGTCAGGACAGGGCAAAACTGTTTTTT
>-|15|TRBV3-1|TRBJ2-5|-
CASSQGPPPHNEQYF
TGTGCCAGCAGCCAAGGGCCTCCCCCTCATAATGAGCAGTACTTC
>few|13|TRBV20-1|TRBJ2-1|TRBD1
CSAQGQGAHEQFF
TGCAGTGCCCAGGGACAGGGGGCCCATGAGCAGTTCTTC
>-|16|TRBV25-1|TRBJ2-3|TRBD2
CASSEWTSGRTDTQYF
TGTGCCAGCAGTGAATGGACTAGCGGGAGAACAGATACGCAGTATTTT
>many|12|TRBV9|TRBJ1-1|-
CASSAEGAEAFF
TGTGCCAGCAGCGCCGAGGGCGCTGAAGCTTTCTTT
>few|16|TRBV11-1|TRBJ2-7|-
CASSLAVNVVPYEQYF
TGTGCCAGCAGCTTAGCGGTGAATGTAGTCCCCTACGAGCAGTACTTC
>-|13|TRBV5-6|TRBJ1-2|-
CASSPGVSYGYTF
TGTGCCAGCAGCCCAGGGGTCTCCTATGGCTACACCTTC
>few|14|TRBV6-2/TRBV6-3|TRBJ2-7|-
CASKSPTPAYEQYF
TGTGCCAGCAAATCTCCGACTCCAGCCTACGAGCAGTACTTC
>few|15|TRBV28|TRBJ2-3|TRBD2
CASSLREGLSDTQYF
TGTGCCAGCAGTTTGCGGGAGGGCCTATCGGATACGCAGTATTTT
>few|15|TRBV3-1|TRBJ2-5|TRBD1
CASSQERTGALGQYF
TGTGCCAGCAGCCAAGAGCGGACAGGAGCCCTGGGGCAGTACTTC
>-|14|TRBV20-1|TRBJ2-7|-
CSAARWTSSYEQYF
TGCAGTGCTGCTCGGTGGACGTCCTCCTACGAGCAGTACTTC
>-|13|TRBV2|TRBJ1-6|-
CALTRDSYSPLHF
TGTGCCTTAACCAGGGACTCCTATTCACCCCTCCACTTT
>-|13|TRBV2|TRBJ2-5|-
CASRFGLGETQYF
TGTGCCAGCAGGTTTGGCCTGGGGGAGACCCAGTACTTC
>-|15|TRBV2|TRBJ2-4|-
CASSWRALAKNIQYF
TGTGCCAGCAGTTGGCGAGCACTAGCCAAAAACATTCAGTACTTC
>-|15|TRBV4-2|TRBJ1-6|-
CASSQDQPGGSPLHF
TGTGCCAGCAGCCAAGATCAACCCGGAGGGTCACCCCTCCACTTT
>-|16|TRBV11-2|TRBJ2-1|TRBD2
CASSFGLLAGYNEQFF
TGTGCCAGCAGCTTCGGTTTGCTAGCGGGGTACAATGAGCAGTTCTTC
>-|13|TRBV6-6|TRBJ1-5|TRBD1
CASRGQANQPQHF
TGTGCCAGCAGGGGACAGGCTAATCAGCCCCAGCATTTT
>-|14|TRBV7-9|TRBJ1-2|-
CASSLVAVDYGYTF
TGTGCCAGCAGCTTGGTGGCAGTCGACTATGGCTACACCTTC